The T cell receptor beta chain described here comes from a study of blood T cell repertoires in COVID-19. Across the whole study: The cDNA or gDNA used as material had been derived from T cells, B-cell-depleted T cells, or PBMCs.

This table comes from immunoSEQ multiplex PCR, and its TCRdb copy is limited to in-frame clones, with some not included. The table lists roughly 250,000 clones, around 85% of them singletons. Enrolled during active infection, Seattle patients were then followed longitudinally. The CDR3 covers 15 residues. The germline V gene encodes CDR1 MNHEY and CDR2 SVGAGI. V shed 2 bases and J shed 3 bases, with 13 bases lying between them. The chain joins TRBV6-5 to TRBJ1-1; possible D gene TRBD1, 5 bases. Specimen: peripheral blood. This sequence originates from a human donor with COVID-19, enrolled during active disease. The donor label of this sample is uncertain. The CDR3, as DNA: TGTGCCAGCAGTTACGGGACGGCGGGAGACACTGAAGCTTTCTTT. This sequence encodes CASSYGTAGDTEAFF.